This T cell receptor beta chain was identified in a study of naive and memory T cell subsets. The library had UMIs added by 3' ligation of an oligonucleotide to TCR cDNA. Unsorted total RNA, 1 to 1000 ng, was DNase treated before reverse transcription. A few counts support this clonotype. The SP2 primer and nested alpha and beta constant region primers amplified ligated cDNA in four rounds. Reverse transcription of blood and skin TCR RNA was primed at alpha and beta constant regions. From the 5' RACE reads, TCRdb called clonotypes with MiXCR, one entry per CDR3 protein. The table has some 60,000 distinct CDR3 sequences, around 7.3% seen once. The clonotype originates from a female donor in good health.

CDR3: CASSLYRRGTEAFF. The CDR3 nucleotides read TGTGCCAGCAGCTTGTATCGTCGAGGCACTGAAGCTTTCTTT. The genes are TRBV5-6 and TRBJ1-1, with D unresolved. The CDR3 contains 14 residues. The germline CDR1 and CDR2 sequences are SGHDT and YYEEEE. Trimming cost V 1 base and J 4 bases, with 11 bases left between them.